This TCR beta chain appears in the sequencing data of a study of T-cell memory formation after mild COVID-19. Each CDR3 protein is one row after TCRdb ran MiXCR on the 5' RACE reads. The data contain about 170,000 distinct CDR3 sequences, about an eighth of them singletons. Whole-study results and caveats: Of the contracting clones, CD4+ ones lay mainly in CM and EM, and CD8+ ones in EMRA.

This CDR3 region has 14 residues. V gave up 0 bases and J gave up 1 base, with 5 bases separating them. Germline V gene lookup returns CDR1 SGHRS and CDR2 YFSETQ. About this clonotype: Its antigen is as yet unknown.

The sequenced sample consisted of PBMCs or a T cell subset sorted from them (not recorded which). V and J are TRBV5-1 and TRBJ2-1; D unresolved. The clonotype originates from a young man who had mild COVID-19 (a few samples of this study predate the infection). Cell type and time point are not known. CDR3 sequence: CASSLAMSYNEQFF. DNA for the CDR3: TGCGCCAGCAGCTTGGCCATGTCCTACAATGAGCAGTTCTTC.